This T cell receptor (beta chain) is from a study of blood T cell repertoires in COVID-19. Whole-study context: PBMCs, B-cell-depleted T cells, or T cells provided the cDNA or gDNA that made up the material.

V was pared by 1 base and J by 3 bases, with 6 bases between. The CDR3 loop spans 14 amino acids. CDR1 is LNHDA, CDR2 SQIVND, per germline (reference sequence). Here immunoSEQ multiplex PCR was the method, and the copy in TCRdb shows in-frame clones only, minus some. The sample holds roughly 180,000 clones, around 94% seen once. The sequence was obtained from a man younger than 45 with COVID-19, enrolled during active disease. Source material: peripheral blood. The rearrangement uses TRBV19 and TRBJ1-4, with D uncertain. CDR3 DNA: TGTGCCAGTAGTATAGTTCCAGCTAATGAAAAACTGTTTTTT. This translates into CASSIVPANEKLFF.